This entry lists 20 T cell receptor beta chains sequenced from one sample in a study of molecular identifiers for immune sequencing clone quantification. TCRdb reprocessed the PCR reads via MiXCR and lists one record per CDR3 protein. The profile covers around 470,000 distinct CDR3 sequences, with about 21% appearing a single time and more than 0.8% taken by the ten largest. The sequenced sample was naive CD8+ T cells from blood, with Jurkat cell RNA spiked in. This sample's subset: FACS-sorted CD8+CD4-CCR7+CD45RA+ naive T cells. These receptors came from a human donor in good health. Some libraries in this study had Jurkat cell RNA spiked in.

Many counts were recorded for this clonotype. V is TRBV6-5 and J is TRBJ2-3; the D is unclear. The V gene's germline CDR1 is MNHEY and CDR2 SVGAGI. The V end was cut by 0 bases, the J end by 1 base, with 8 bases between. This CDR3 is 15 amino acids long. CDR3 protein: CASSYSGQGTDTQYF. DNA for the CDR3: TGTGCCAGCAGTTACTCGGGCCAGGGCACAGATACGCAGTATTTT.

A note on this clonotype: Being one base from a much bigger clone, this may be a read error. V gene TRBV28 combines with J gene TRBJ1-4; 8 nucleotides match TRBD1. The CDR3 spans 16 residues. Germline loops: CDR1 MDHEN, CDR2 SYDVKM. CDR3 coding DNA: TGTGCCAGCAGTTTGGATTCAGGGGGCTCTAATGAAGAACTGTTTTTT. This gives the protein CASSLDSGGSNEELFF.

This clonotype was observed many times. The CDR3 nucleotides are TGTGCCAGCAGTTTATACGCCGGGACTAGCACAGATACGCAGTATTTT. Translating it yields CASSLYAGTSTDTQYF. The chain carries TRBV28 and TRBJ2-3; tentative D call: TRBD2 (6 bases). The CDR3 sequence is 16 residues long. Trimming took off 1 base at V and 0 bases at J, with 11 bases between the two ends. Germline V gives CDR1 MDHEN, CDR2 SYDVKM. Together with reference TRBV28 and TRBJ2-3, the CDR3 gives the full variable domain: DVKVTQSSRYLVKRTGEKVFLECVQDMDHENMFWYRQDPGLGLRLIYFSYDVKMKEKGDIPEGYSVSREKKERFSLILESASTNQTSMYLCASSLYAGTSTDTQYFGPGTRLTVL.

Concerning this clonotype: Just one base apart from a much larger clone, this may be a read error. The J gene is TRBJ1-1, the V gene TRBV7-9; a weak D match, TRBD1 (5 bases). The CDR3 covers 12 residues. Germline CDR1 SEHNR, CDR2 FQNEAQ (reference sequence). V was clipped by 5 bases and J by 10 bases, with 14 bases between them. CDR3 nucleotide sequence: TGTGCCAGCAGCCCCACCGGGGCCGGAGCTTTCTTT. Its protein product is CASSPTGAGAFF. Looking up the rest from reference TRBV7-9 and TRBJ1-1 gives the full variable domain: DTGVSQNPRHKITKRGQNVTFRCDPISEHNRLYWYRQTLGQGPEFLTYFQNEAQLEKSRLLSDRFSAERPKGSFSTLEIQRTEQGDSAMYLCASSPTGAGAFFGQGTRLTVV.

Concerning this clonotype: A much larger clone lies a single base off, so this may be a read error. J is TRBJ1-5 and V is TRBV6-2 or TRBV6-3, with no clear D. Trimming removed 5 bases at V and 0 bases at J, with 11 bases between. Per germline, CDR1 MNHEY and CDR2 SVGEGT. This CDR3 region has 15 residues. DNA for the CDR3: TGTGCCAGCAGTCCGAGTCTACATAGCAATCAGCCCCAGCATTTT. Residues: CASSPSLHSNQPQHF.

The chain carries TRBV15 and TRBJ2-7; D gene unclear. Germline V lookup: CDR1 LNHNV, CDR2 YYDKDF (reference sequence). The CDR3 has 13 residues. With 0 bases removed from V and 2 bases from J, the gap between germline ends came to 5 bases. The chain's CDR3 is CATSRDRTYEQYF. CDR3 DNA: TGTGCCACCAGCAGAGATCGGACCTACGAGCAGTACTTC.

The table lists this clonotype with a few counts. The chain combines TRBV4-3 with TRBJ2-7; the match to TRBD2 covers 7 bases. Trimming removed 0 bases from V and 0 bases from J; junction bases left unmatched: 5. Germline lookup yields CDR1 LGHNA and CDR2 YSLEER. CDR3 length: 16 amino acids. The CDR3 coding sequence is TGCGCCAGCAGCCAAGATTTGGGGGGGAGCTCCTACGAGCAGTACTTC. Its protein is CASSQDLGGSSYEQYF.

This clonotype showed up many times. The gene calls are TRBV6-5 and TRBJ1-5; tentative D call: TRBD1 (5 bases). This CDR3 region has 15 residues. The V gene lost 1 base and the J gene lost 6 bases, with 13 bases spanning the gap. Germline V CDR1 and CDR2: MNHEY, SVGAGI. The CDR3 region is CASSYFAGSGQPQHF. In nucleotides, the CDR3 is TGTGCCAGCAGTTACTTCGCAGGGTCGGGTCAGCCCCAGCATTTT.

CDR3 in amino acids: CASSPYRTGVNYGYTF. As DNA, the CDR3 is TGTGCCAGCAGTCCGTACCGGACAGGAGTTAACTATGGCTACACCTTC. The chain couples TRBV12-3 or TRBV12-4 to TRBJ1-2; 7 positions match TRBD1. The CDR3 length is 16 residues. V was clipped by 5 bases and J by 1 base; unmatched bases: 10.

This clonotype was observed many times. The V call is TRBV30, the J call TRBJ2-7; D tentatively reads TRBD1 or TRBD2 (5 bases each). Trimming took 0 bases from V and 7 from J, leaving 7 bases between them. In germline, CDR1 is GTSNPN, CDR2 SVGIG (reference sequence). CDR3 length: 11 amino acids. The CDR3 bases are TGTGCCTGGAGTGTTGGGGGTGAGCAGTACTTC. Translated: CAWSVGGEQYF.

The sample holds many counts of this clonotype. The chain uses TRBV2 and TRBJ2-3, with D unresolved. Per germline, CDR1 SNHLY and CDR2 FYNNEI. This CDR3 comprises 11 residues. V was cut by 8 bases and J by 3 bases, with 6 bases left in between. This chain's CDR3 is CASGRTDTQYF. CDR3 in DNA: TGTGCCAGCGGCCGGACAGATACGCAGTATTTT.

This clonotype was detected many times. The rearrangement joins TRBV7-9 to TRBJ2-7, with 8 bases aligning to TRBD1. CDR3 size: 13 residues. V lost 5 bases to trimming and J lost 5 bases; unmatched junction nucleotides: 5. The V gene's germline CDR1 is SEHNR and CDR2 FQNEAQ (reference sequence). The CDR3 reads CASSPTGVNEQYF. The CDR3 coding sequence is TGTGCCAGCAGCCCGACAGGGGTTAACGAGCAGTACTTC.

This clonotype was seen only a few times. The chain couples TRBV3-1 to TRBJ2-2; D is possibly TRBD1 (7 bases). Trimming shortened V by 2 bases and J by 7 bases, and 14 bases separated the two germline ends. Germline V lookup: CDR1 LGHDT, CDR2 YNNKEL (reference sequence). The CDR3 totals 15 residues. For the CDR3, the DNA is TGTGCCAGCAGCCAATGGAGGGGGCAAATCGGGGAGCTGTTTTTT. Translation gives CASSQWRGQIGELFF.

Worth noting for this clonotype: A read error may be the cause here, since a much bigger clone is one base away. The chain recombines TRBV6-5 with TRBJ2-5; no definite D call. This CDR3 contains 15 residues. V was clipped by 3 bases and J by 5 bases, with 16 bases between them. Germline CDR1 MNHEY, CDR2 SVGAGI. CDR3 amino acids: CASSYPGSLGETQYF. DNA of the CDR3: TGTGCCAGCAGTTATCCCGGATCCTTGGGCGAGACCCAGTACTTC.

This clonotype has at least ten counts. V usage is TRBV20-1 and J usage is TRBJ2-7; D is possibly TRBD2 (5 bases). The CDR3 extends over 17 amino acids. Germline loops: CDR1 DFQATT, CDR2 SNEGSKA (reference sequence). The V and J ends lost 3 bases and 3 bases respectively, with 24 bases between them. The CDR3 bases are TGCAGTGCTAGTTTGCTTAGTGTCCGGGGTAAAGTCTACGAGCAGTACTTC. Protein: CSASLLSVRGKVYEQYF.

This clonotype was detected many times. This sequence joins TRBV30 and TRBJ2-7, with D uncertain. The CDR3 runs to 13 residues. Germline V gene data show CDR1 as GTSNPN and CDR2 as SVGIG (reference sequence). V was shortened by 5 bases and J by 0 bases, with 11 bases between the two germline ends. The CDR3 nucleotides read TGTGCCTGGGACTTAGGCAGCTCCTACGAGCAGTACTTC. This gives the protein CAWDLGSSYEQYF.

This clonotype was observed a handful of times. The chain employs TRBV7-8 and TRBJ2-1; TRBD2 matches at 9 bases. Germline trimming cut 5 bases from V and 9 bases from J; bases unmatched to any gene: 17. Germline CDR1 is SGHVS and CDR2 is FQNEAQ. The CDR3 totals 17 residues. For the CDR3, the DNA is TGTGCCAGCAGCCCCCCGGGCGTAGGCGGGGGGGGATCTGAGCAGTTCTTC. Translated: CASSPPGVGGGGSEQFF. Variable domain in full (rest from reference TRBV7-8 and TRBJ2-1): GAGVSQSPRYKVAKRGQDVALRCDPISGHVSLFWYQQALGQGPEFLTYFQNEAQLDKSGLPSDRFFAERPEGSVSTLKIQRTQQEDSAVYLCASSPPGVGGGGSEQFFGPGTRLTVL.

On this clonotype: A much larger clone is a single base away; this may be a read error. The chain combines TRBV5-3 with TRBJ2-4; 8 positions agree with TRBD1. TRBV5-3 is an ORF, and what it does is uncertain. The CDR3 runs 14 residues. The DNA for the CDR3 is TGTGCCAGCAGCCCGACAGGGGACAAAAACATTCAGCACTTC. As protein: CASSPTGDKNIQHF.

This clonotype was detected a few times. The chain employs TRBV28 and TRBJ2-5; D is perhaps TRBD1 (5 bases). Trimming pared 4 bases from V and 5 bases from J, leaving 14 bases between. This CDR3 contains 14 residues. Germline V gene data show CDR1 as MDHEN and CDR2 as SYDVKM. The CDR3 coding sequence is TGTGCCAGCAGTTGGGTAAGGGGCACTGAGACCCAGTACTTC. It codes for CASSWVRGTETQYF.

This clonotype was picked up many times. The genes are TRBV7-9 and TRBJ2-7; no firm D call. Between the trimmed V and J ends, which lost 1 base and 4 bases, there was a span of 11 bases. The V gene's germline CDR1 is SEHNR and CDR2 FQNEAQ (reference sequence). The CDR3 runs 14 residues. CDR3 sequence reads: CASSLEVRRYEQYF. DNA of the CDR3: TGTGCCAGCAGCTTAGAAGTCAGGAGATACGAGCAGTACTTC.